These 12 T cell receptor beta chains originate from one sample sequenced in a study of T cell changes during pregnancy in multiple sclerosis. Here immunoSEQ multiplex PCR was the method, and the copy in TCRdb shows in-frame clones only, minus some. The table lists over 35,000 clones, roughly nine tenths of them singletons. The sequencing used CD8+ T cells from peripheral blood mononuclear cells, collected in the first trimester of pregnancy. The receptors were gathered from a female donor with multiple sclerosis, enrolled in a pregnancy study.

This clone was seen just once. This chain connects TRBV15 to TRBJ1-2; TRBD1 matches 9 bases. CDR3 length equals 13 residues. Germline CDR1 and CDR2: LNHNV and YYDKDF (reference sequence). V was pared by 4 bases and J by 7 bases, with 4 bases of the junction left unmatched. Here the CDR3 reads CATSIPDRGGYTF. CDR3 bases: TGTGCCACCAGCATACCGGACAGGGGTGGCTACACCTTC.

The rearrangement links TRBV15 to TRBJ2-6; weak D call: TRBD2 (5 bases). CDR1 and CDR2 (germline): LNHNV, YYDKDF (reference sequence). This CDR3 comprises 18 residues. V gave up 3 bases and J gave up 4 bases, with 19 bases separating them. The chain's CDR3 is CATSRDSITPPGANVLTF. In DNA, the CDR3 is TGTGCCACCAGCAGGGACTCAATAACTCCCCCCGGGGCCAACGTCCTGACTTTC.

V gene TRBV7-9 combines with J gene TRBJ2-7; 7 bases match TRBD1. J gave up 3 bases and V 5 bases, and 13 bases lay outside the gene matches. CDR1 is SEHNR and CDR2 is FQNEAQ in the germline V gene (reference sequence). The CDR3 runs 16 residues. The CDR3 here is CASSPKVGGDLYEQYF. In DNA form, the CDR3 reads TGTGCCAGCAGCCCCAAGGTAGGGGGCGACCTCTACGAGCAGTACTTC.

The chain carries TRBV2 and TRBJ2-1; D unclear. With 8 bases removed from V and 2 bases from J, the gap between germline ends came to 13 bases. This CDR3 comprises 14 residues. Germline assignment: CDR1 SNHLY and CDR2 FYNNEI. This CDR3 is CASVDTTAYNEQFF. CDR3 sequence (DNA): TGTGCCAGCGTCGACACGACCGCCTACAATGAGCAGTTCTTC.

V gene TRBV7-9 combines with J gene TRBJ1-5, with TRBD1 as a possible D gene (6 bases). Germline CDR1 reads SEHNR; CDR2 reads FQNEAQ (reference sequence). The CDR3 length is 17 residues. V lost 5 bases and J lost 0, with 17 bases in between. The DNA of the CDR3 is TGTGCCAGCAGCCCATCGACAGGAGATGATAGCAATCAGCCCCAGCATTTT. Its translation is CASSPSTGDDSNQPQHF.

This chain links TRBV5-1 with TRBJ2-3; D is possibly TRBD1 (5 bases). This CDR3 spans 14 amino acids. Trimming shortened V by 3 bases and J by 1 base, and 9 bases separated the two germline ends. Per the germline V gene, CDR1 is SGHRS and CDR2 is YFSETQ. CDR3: CASSSQGGTDTQYF. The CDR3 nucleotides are TGCGCCAGCAGCTCGCAAGGGGGCACAGATACGCAGTATTTT.

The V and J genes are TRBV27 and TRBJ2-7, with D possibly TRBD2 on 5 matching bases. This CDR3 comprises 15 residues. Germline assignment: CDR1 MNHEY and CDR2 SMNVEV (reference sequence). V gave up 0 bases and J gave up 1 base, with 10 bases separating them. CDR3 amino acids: CASSLSSGSSYEQYF. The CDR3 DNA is TGTGCCAGCAGTTTATCATCGGGGTCTTCCTACGAGCAGTACTTC.

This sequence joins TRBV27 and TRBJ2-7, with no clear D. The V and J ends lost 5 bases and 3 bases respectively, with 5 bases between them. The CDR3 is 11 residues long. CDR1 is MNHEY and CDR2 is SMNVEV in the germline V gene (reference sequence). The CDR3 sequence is CASSNHYEQYF. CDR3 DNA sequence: TGTGCCAGCAGTAATCACTACGAGCAGTACTTC.

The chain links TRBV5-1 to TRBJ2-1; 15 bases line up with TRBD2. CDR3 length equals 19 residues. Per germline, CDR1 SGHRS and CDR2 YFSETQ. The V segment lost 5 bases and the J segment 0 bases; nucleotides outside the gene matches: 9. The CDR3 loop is CASRGRGLAGGRSYNEQFF. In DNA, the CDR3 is TGCGCCAGCAGGGGGAGGGGACTAGCGGGGGGCCGCTCCTACAATGAGCAGTTCTTC. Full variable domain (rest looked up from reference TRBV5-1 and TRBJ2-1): KAGVTQTPRYLIKTRGQQVTLSCSPISGHRSVSWYQQTPGQGLQFLFEYFSETQRNKGNFPGRFSGRQFSNSRSEMNVSTLELGDSALYLCASRGRGLAGGRSYNEQFFGPGTRLTVL.

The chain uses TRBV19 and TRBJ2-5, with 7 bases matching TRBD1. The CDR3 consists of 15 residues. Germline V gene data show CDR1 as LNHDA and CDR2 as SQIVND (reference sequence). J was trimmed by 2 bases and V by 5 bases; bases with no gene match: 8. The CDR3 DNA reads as TGTGCCAGTAGTGAAACAGGGGTGGAGCAAGAGACCCAGTACTTC. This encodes CASSETGVEQETQYF.

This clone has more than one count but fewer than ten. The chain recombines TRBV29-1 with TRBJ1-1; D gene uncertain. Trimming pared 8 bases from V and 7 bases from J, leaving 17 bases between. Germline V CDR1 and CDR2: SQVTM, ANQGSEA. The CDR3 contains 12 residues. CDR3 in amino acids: CSFLKGGLEAFF. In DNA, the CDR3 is TGCAGCTTCCTAAAGGGCGGACTTGAAGCTTTCTTT.

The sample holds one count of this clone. The CDR3 spells CASSHQRGGDGETQYF. CDR3 bases: TGCGCCAGCAGCCATCAGCGGGGGGGCGACGGGGAGACCCAGTACTTC. This rearrangement joins TRBV4-1 to TRBJ2-5; 10 bases agree with TRBD2. Trimming at V came to 3 bases and at J to 5 bases, leaving 9 bases not matched to a gene. Germline CDR1 MGHRA, CDR2 YSYEKL. This CDR3 is built from 16 residues.